The rows below give T cell receptor beta chains drawn from one sample of a study of blood T cell repertoires in COVID-19. Method: immunoSEQ multiplex PCR; TCRdb's copy keeps in-frame clones and lacks some. The data contain roughly 250,000 clones, about 85% of them seen just once; the ten biggest clones take up about 6%. The sample comprised PBMCs or T cells enriched from blood (not recorded which). These receptor sequences come from a woman in her 30s with acute COVID-19. Both conserved end residues are part of each CDR3. The D gene is left open where the match is weak. The size field is filled for only some rows; it gives once, few, many or a size class.

- TRBJ2-1 - TRBV9 CASSSFAEAGPYNEQFF TGTGCCAGCAGCTCCTTCGCGGAGGCTGGACCCTACAATGAGCAGTTCTTC
- TRBJ1-1 - TRBV18 CASSPRQAKDTEAFF TGTGCCAGCTCACCGCGACAGGCTAAAGACACTGAAGCTTTCTTT
few TRBJ1-5 - TRBV27 CASSTRATSPQHF TGTGCCAGCAGCACGAGGGCTACCAGCCCCCAGCATTTT
- TRBJ1-4 TRBD1 TRBV18 CASSRDRDEKLFF TGTGCCAGCTCACGGGACAGGGATGAAAAACTGTTTTTT
- TRBJ2-3 - TRBV25-1 CASSESYYTDTQYF TGTGCCAGCAGTGAATCATACTACACAGATACGCAGTATTTT
- TRBJ2-3 - TRBV27 CASSLEGGITDTQYF TGTGCCAGCAGTTTAGAGGGCGGGATCACAGATACGCAGTATTTT
- TRBJ1-3 - TRBV5-1 CASSLAFGTGNTIYF TGCGCCAGCAGCTTGGCGTTCGGGACTGGAAACACCATATATTTT
- TRBJ2-4 - TRBV7-2 CASSLRGIAKNIQYF TGTGCCAGCAGCTTAAGGGGGATAGCCAAAAACATTCAGTACTTC
- TRBJ2-2 TRBD1 TRBV27 CASTRGPTGELFF TGTGCCAGCACTAGGGGGCCCACCGGGGAGCTGTTTTTT
- TRBJ1-6 - TRBV11-2 CASSLGAGIRDPPLHF TGTGCCAGCAGCTTAGGTGCGGGGATTCGAGACCCACCCCTCCACTTT
- TRBJ1-6 - TRBV5-1 CASSLSSGGPSREPLHF TGCGCCAGCAGCTTGTCTAGCGGAGGTCCTTCAAGGGAACCCCTCCACTTT
- TRBJ2-5 - TRBV27 CASSPDTRGETQYF TGTGCCAGCAGTCCGGACACCAGAGGAGAGACCCAGTACTTC
once TRBJ2-1 TRBD2 TRBV27 CASSFGLAAEQFF TGTGCCAGCAGTTTCGGACTAGCGGCTGAGCAGTTCTTC
- TRBJ1-1 TRBD1 TRBV7-6 CASSLQGEGLSGAFF TGTGCCAGCAGCTTACAGGGGGAAGGCCTTTCGGGAGCTTTCTTT
- TRBJ2-5 TRBD1 TRBV5-6 CASSTTGVATQYF TGTGCCAGCAGCACAACAGGGGTGGCGACCCAGTACTTC
- TRBJ2-7 TRBD2 TRBV5-5 CASSLVVAGTYEQYF TGTGCCAGCAGCTTGGTGGTAGCGGGGACCTACGAGCAGTACTTC
- TRBJ1-4 - TRBV7-9 CASSLAGQVKEKLFF TGTGCCAGCAGCTTAGCAGGCCAGGTGAAGGAAAAACTGTTTTTT
- TRBJ1-4 TRBD1 TRBV29-1 CSVVTGTVREKLFF TGCAGCGTCGTAACCGGGACAGTTCGAGAAAAACTGTTTTTT
- TRBJ1-1 TRBD1 TRBV15 CATSSRQGSNAEAFF TGTGCCACCAGCAGCAGACAGGGGAGTAACGCTGAAGCTTTCTTT
- TRBJ2-1 - TRBV6-2/TRBV6-3 CASSFIDLNEQFF TGTGCCAGCAGTTTCATAGACTTGAATGAGCAGTTCTTC
- TRBJ2-1 TRBD2 TRBV6-2/TRBV6-3 CASSYAGVWSSNEQFF TGTGCCAGCAGTTACGCGGGAGTATGGTCCTCCAATGAGCAGTTCTTC
- TRBJ1-1 TRBD1 TRBV5-6 CASIRQGRSAEAFF TGTGCCAGCATCAGACAGGGGAGGAGCGCTGAAGCTTTCTTT
- TRBJ2-7 TRBD1 TRBV13 CASSLWAADRVRGNEQYF TGTGCCAGCAGCTTATGGGCTGCGGACAGGGTTAGAGGTAACGAGCAGTACTTC
- TRBJ1-1 - TRBV18 CASSPGQNTEAFF TGTGCCAGCTCACCTGGACAGAACACTGAAGCTTTCTTT
- TRBJ2-7 - TRBV5-6 CASSLYYEQYF TGTGCCAGCAGCTTATACTACGAGCAGTACTTC
- TRBJ1-2 - TRBV29-1 CSGRGVNYGYTF TGCAGTGGGCGTGGCGTGAACTATGGCTACACCTTC
- TRBJ1-1 - TRBV5-1 CASSDEDSRDEAFF TGCGCCAGCAGCGATGAGGACAGCCGTGATGAAGCTTTCTTT
- TRBJ2-3 - TRBV14 CASSHVGGGADTQYF TGTGCCAGCAGCCATGTGGGGGGAGGAGCAGATACGCAGTATTTT
- TRBJ1-2 - TRBV3-1/TRBV3-2 CASSQGWHYGYTF TGTGCCAGCAGCCAAGGCTGGCACTATGGCTACACCTTC
- TRBJ2-1 - TRBV6-5 CAAVYINEQFF TGTGCCGCGGTCTACATCAATGAGCAGTTCTTC
few TRBJ2-7 TRBD1 TRBV5-4 CASSVDRRDEQYF TGTGCCAGCAGCGTGGACAGGCGAGACGAGCAGTACTTC
- TRBJ2-3 TRBD2 TRBV9 CASSSRTSGGLPPLDTQYF TGTGCCAGCAGCTCCAGGACTAGCGGGGGGCTCCCCCCACTTGATACGCAGTATTTT
- TRBJ1-1 - TRBV5-5 CASSLLASPGSSEAFF TGTGCCAGCAGCTTACTGGCCAGTCCGGGGAGTTCTGAAGCTTTCTTT
- TRBJ2-7 TRBD1 TRBV3-1/TRBV3-2 CASSKQDRAPSYEQYF TGTGCCAGCAGCAAGCAGGACAGGGCTCCTTCCTACGAGCAGTACTTC
- TRBJ2-7 TRBD1 TRBV27 CASRRRTGLDEQYF TGTGCCAGCCGTCGAAGGACAGGGTTGGACGAGCAGTACTTC
- TRBJ1-2 TRBD1 TRBV4-2 CASSQDRGADYGYTF TGTGCCAGCAGCCAGGACAGGGGGGCAGACTATGGCTACACCTTC
- TRBJ1-2 - TRBV19 CASSIDRWQGYGYTF TGTGCCAGTAGTATAGATCGCTGGCAGGGCTATGGCTACACCTTC
- TRBJ1-5 TRBD1 TRBV10-3 CAISKTGGEGNQPQHF TGTGCCATCAGTAAGACAGGGGGCGAAGGCAATCAGCCCCAGCATTTT
- TRBJ2-3 TRBD2 TRBV6-2/TRBV6-3 CASSYRSWLAGGTSTVDTQYF TGTGCCAGCAGTTACCGAAGTTGGCTAGCGGGAGGGACATCCACGGTAGATACGCAGTATTTT
- TRBJ2-5 TRBD1 TRBV7-8 CASSNLRGRQETQYF TGTGCCAGCAGTAACCTCAGGGGGCGACAAGAGACCCAGTACTTC
- TRBJ2-2 TRBD2 TRBV5-4 CASSLALAGDTGELFF TGTGCCAGCAGCTTGGCGCTAGCGGGGGACACCGGGGAGCTGTTTTTT
- TRBJ1-2 - TRBV4-2 CASSQAPRGGDYGYTF TGTGCCAGCAGCCAAGCCCCCCGGGGAGGGGACTATGGCTACACCTTC
- TRBJ1-2 - TRBV2 CASKAISTGSFGYTF TGTGCCAGCAAAGCCATCTCTACAGGGTCCTTTGGCTACACCTTC
- TRBJ1-2 TRBD1 TRBV5-6 CASSLLTGVNYGYTF TGTGCCAGCAGCTTGTTGACAGGGGTAAACTATGGCTACACCTTC
- TRBJ1-1 - TRBV4-3 CASSLGMNTEAFF TGCGCCAGCAGCCTCGGTATGAACACTGAAGCTTTCTTT
- TRBJ2-1 TRBD1 TRBV27 CASTKHLGGRLYDNEQFF TGTGCCAGCACCAAACATCTAGGGGGCAGGCTATATGACAATGAGCAGTTCTTC